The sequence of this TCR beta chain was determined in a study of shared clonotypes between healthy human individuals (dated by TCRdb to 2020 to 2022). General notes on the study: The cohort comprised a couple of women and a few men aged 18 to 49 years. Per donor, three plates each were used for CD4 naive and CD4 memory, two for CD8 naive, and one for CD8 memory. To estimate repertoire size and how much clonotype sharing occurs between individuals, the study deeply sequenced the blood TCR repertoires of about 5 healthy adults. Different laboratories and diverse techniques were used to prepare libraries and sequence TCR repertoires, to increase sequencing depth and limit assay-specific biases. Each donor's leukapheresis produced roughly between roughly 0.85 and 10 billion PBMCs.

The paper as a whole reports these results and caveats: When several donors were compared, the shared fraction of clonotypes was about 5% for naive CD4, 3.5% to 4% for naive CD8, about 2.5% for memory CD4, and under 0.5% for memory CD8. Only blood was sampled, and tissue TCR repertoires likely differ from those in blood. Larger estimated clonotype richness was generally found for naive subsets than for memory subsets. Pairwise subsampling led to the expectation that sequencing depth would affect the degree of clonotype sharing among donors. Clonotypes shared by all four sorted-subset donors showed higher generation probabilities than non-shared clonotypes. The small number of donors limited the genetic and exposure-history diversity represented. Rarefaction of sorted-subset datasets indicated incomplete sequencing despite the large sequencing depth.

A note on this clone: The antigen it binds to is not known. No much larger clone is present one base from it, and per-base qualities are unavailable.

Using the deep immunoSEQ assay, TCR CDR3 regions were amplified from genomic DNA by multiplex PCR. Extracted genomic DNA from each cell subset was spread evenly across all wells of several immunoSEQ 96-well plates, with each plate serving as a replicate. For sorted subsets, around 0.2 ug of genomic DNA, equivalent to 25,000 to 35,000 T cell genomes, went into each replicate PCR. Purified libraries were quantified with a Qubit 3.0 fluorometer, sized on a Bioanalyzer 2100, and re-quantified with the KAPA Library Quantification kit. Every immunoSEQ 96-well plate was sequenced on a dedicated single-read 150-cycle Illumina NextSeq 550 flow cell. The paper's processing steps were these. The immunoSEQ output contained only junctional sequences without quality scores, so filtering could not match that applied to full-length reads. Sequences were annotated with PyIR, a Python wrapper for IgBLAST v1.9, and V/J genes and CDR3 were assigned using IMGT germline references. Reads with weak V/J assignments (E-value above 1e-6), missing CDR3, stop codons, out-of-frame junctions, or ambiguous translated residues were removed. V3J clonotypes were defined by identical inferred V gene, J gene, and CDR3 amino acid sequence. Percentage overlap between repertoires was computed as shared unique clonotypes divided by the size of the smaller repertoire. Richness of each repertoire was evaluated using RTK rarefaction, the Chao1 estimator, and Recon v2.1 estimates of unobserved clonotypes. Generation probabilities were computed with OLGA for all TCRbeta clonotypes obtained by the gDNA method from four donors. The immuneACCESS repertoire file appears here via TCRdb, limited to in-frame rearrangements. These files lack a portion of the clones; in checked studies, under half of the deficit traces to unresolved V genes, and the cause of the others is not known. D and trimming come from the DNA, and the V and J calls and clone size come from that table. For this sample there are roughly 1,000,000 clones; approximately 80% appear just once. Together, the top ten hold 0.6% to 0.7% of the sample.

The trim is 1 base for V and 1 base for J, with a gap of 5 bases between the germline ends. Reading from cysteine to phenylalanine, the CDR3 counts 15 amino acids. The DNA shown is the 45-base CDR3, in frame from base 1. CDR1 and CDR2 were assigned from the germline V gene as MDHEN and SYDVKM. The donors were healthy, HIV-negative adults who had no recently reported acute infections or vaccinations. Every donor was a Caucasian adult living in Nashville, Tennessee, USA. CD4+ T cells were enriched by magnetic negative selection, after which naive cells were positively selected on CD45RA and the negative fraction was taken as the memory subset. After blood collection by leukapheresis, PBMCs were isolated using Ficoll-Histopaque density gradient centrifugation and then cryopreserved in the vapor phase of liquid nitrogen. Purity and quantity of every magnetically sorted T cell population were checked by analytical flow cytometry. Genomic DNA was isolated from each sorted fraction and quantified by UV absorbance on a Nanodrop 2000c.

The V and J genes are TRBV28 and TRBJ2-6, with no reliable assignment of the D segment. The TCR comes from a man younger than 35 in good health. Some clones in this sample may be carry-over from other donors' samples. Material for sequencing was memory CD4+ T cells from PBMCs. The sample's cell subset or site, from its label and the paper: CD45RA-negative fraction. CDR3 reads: CASSLSWSGANVLTF. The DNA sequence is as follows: TGTGCCAGCAGTTTATCCTGGTCTGGGGCCAACGTCCTGACTTTC. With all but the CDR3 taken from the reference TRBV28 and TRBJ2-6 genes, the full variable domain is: DVKVTQSSRYLVKRTGEKVFLECVQDMDHENMFWYRQDPGLGLRLIYFSYDVKMKEKGDIPEGYSVSREKKERFSLILESASTNQTSMYLCASSLSWSGANVLTFGAGSRLTVL.